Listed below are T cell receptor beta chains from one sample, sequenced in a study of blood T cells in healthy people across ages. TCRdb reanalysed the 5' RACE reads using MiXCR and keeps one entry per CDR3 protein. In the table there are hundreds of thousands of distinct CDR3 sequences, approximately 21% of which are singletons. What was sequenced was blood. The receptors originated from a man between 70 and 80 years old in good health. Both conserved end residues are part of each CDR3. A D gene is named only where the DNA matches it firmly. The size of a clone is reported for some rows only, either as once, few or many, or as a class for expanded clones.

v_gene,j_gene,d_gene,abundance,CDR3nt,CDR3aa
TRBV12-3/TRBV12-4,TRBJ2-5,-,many,TGCGCCAGCAGCCTACAGGGACCAGAGACCCAGTACTTC,CASSLQGPETQYF
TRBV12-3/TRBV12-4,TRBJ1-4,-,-,TGTGCCAGCAGCGAGGGGCTGCTCCGGGAAAAACTGTTTTTT,CASSEGLLREKLFF
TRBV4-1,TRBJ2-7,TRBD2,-,TGCGCCAGCAGCCAAGATCCGGGGGGGTTGGACTACTACGAGCAGTACTTC,CASSQDPGGLDYYEQYF
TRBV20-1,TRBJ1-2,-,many,TGCAGGCATGGCGACAGGCAGAACTATGGCTACACCTTC,CRHGDRQNYGYTF
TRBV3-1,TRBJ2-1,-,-,TGTGCCAGCAGCCCTACCAGGGGTTCCTACAATGAGCAGTTCTTC,CASSPTRGSYNEQFF
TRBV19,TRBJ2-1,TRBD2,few,TGTGCCAGTAGTACCCGGAGGACTAGCGGGAGTGCCTACAATGAGCAGTTCTTC,CASSTRRTSGSAYNEQFF
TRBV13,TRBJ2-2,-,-,TGTGCCAGCAGCGTAGGTTCGAACCAAGGGGAGCTGTTTTTT,CASSVGSNQGELFF
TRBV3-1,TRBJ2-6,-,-,TGTGCCAGCAGCCTGATAGTTGGGGCCAACGTCCTGACTTTC,CASSLIVGANVLTF
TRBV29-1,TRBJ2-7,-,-,TGCAGCGTTGGACCGGGTGGGGCCTACGAGCAGTACTTC,CSVGPGGAYEQYF
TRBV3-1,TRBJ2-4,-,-,TGTGCCAGCAGCCAAGATGCAGGGAACATTCGGTACTTC,CASSQDAGNIRYF
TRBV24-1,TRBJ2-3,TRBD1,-,TGTGCCACCAGTGACCGAGGACAGGGGGCGATTTGGACTAGCGAAACAGATACGCAGTATTTT,CATSDRGQGAIWTSETDTQYF
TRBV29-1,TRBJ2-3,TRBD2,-,TGCAGCGTTACGACTAGCGGGAGTCTAACAGATACGCAGTATTTT,CSVTTSGSLTDTQYF
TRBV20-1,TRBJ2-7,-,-,TGCAGTGCCAAGAGGGGATTGACCTACGAGCAGTACTTC,CSAKRGLTYEQYF
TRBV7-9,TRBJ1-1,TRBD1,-,TGTGCCGGCAGCTCAGCAGGGGGGGGTTTGCACACTGAAGCTTTCTTT,CAGSSAGGGLHTEAFF
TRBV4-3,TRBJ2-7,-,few,TGCGCCAGCAGCCAAAATACAGGGCCTCCTTACGAGCAGTACTTC,CASSQNTGPPYEQYF
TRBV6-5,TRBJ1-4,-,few,TGTGCCAGCAGTTCGGTTGGGGTCGGTAATGAAAAACTGTTTTTT,CASSSVGVGNEKLFF
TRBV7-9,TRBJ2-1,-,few,TGTGCCAGCAGCTTCCCCGGTAGATCAGGCAATGAGCAGTTCTTC,CASSFPGRSGNEQFF
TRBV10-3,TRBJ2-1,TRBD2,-,TGTGCCATCAGAGTTGGGACTAGCAATAACAATGAGCAGTTCTTC,CAIRVGTSNNNEQFF
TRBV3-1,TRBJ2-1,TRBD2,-,TGTGCCAGCAGCCAAGATGTGAGACTAGCGGTTGACAATGAGCAGTTCTTC,CASSQDVRLAVDNEQFF